A selection of T cell receptor beta chains follows, all from one sample in a study of T cells after somatic rescue of genetic block. The protocol was immunoSEQ multiplex PCR, while the TCRdb copy is restricted to in-frame clones and leaves out a portion. The table shows tens of thousands of clones, with 85% to 95% occurring only once. Sequences were obtained from peripheral blood mononuclear cells (PBMCs). Receptors originate from a man in his forties. CDR3s include the opening cysteine and the closing phenylalanine or tryptophan. A row's size may be missing; if present it is once, few, many or a size class.

J: TRBJ1-1
size: .
V: TRBV7-2
CDR3: CASSPKGHLLNTEAFF

J: TRBJ2-4
size: few
V: TRBV2
CDR3: CASRRAQAKNIQYF

J: TRBJ1-6
size: .
V: TRBV2
CDR3: CASSVSSPLHF

J: TRBJ1-1
size: .
V: TRBV7-8
CDR3: CASRRGTGEAFF

J: TRBJ1-5
size: .
V: TRBV19
CDR3: CASSLQGQPQHF

J: TRBJ2-2
size: .
V: TRBV7-2
CDR3: CAAGLAGFVTGELFF

J: TRBJ2-7
size: .
V: TRBV5-1
CDR3: CASSIRTGGDEQYF

J: TRBJ2-2
size: .
V: TRBV19
CDR3: CACKERENTGELFF

J: TRBJ2-2
size: .
V: TRBV9
CDR3: CASQSSGENTGELFF

J: TRBJ2-7
size: .
V: TRBV18
CDR3: CASSSRDRVSYEQYF

J: TRBJ2-1
size: .
V: TRBV7-9
CDR3: CASSFQGRGEQFF

J: TRBJ1-1
size: .
V: TRBV5-4
CDR3: CASSLDSVNTEAFF

J: .
size: .
V: TRBV5-4
CDR3: CASSLVSGGDEQYF

J: TRBJ2-5
size: .
V: TRBV6-6
CDR3: CASSPPSEEETQYF

J: TRBJ2-1
size: .
V: TRBV4-1
CDR3: CASSQDGLAGGLDEQFF

J: TRBJ2-7
size: few
V: TRBV2
CDR3: CASSGVLGSGEQYF